Below are 7 T cell receptor beta chains sequenced from a single sample in a study of blood T cell repertoires in COVID-19. The table came from immunoSEQ multiplex PCR; TCRdb's copy has only in-frame clones and leaves some out. The repertoire holds hundreds of thousands of clones, with over 75% as singletons. Sequencing used peripheral blood. The receptors derive from a woman in her 70s with COVID-19, enrolled during active disease.

This clone was picked up one time. The V and J genes are TRBV5-1 and TRBJ1-4; 11 bases fit TRBD1. This CDR3 contains 17 residues. Germline V gene sequence: CDR1 SGHRS, CDR2 YFSETQ. J was trimmed by 0 bases and V by 4 bases; bases with no gene match: 5. DNA for the CDR3: TGCGCCAGCAGCCCGGGACAGGGGGTTGCAACTAATGAAAAACTGTTTTTT. It codes for CASSPGQGVATNEKLFF.

The V gene is TRBV6-2 or TRBV6-3, the J gene TRBJ2-1; no reliable D call. The germline V gene encodes CDR1 MNHEY and CDR2 SVGEGT. The CDR3 consists of 13 residues. V was clipped by 0 bases and J by 8 bases, with 8 bases between them. CDR3 region: CASSYSVVYEQFF. The CDR3 nucleotides read TGTGCCAGCAGTTACTCGGTAGTCTATGAGCAGTTCTTC.

This chain joins TRBV3-1 (or the pseudogene TRBV3-2) and TRBJ2-2; tentative D call: TRBD2 (6 bases). Looked up from germline, CDR1 is LGHDT and CDR2 is YNNKEL (reference sequence). Trimming cost V 8 bases and J 3 bases, with 16 bases left between them. This CDR3 contains 15 residues. CDR3 amino acids: CASAGTERDTGELFF. In DNA, the CDR3 is TGTGCCAGCGCGGGAACAGAGAGGGACACCGGGGAGCTGTTTTTT.

The rearrangement uses TRBV28 and TRBJ1-1; no firm D call. Germline V CDR1 and CDR2: MDHEN, SYDVKM. V lost 6 bases, J lost 5 bases, and 7 bases lay in between. There are 11 residues in the CDR3. CDR3: CASRQVTEAFF. In DNA form, the CDR3 reads TGTGCCAGCAGGCAGGTAACTGAAGCTTTCTTT.

The chain uses TRBV19 and TRBJ1-1; no reliable D call. CDR3 length: 15 residues. The V end lost 6 bases, the J end lost 1 base, and 15 bases lay between the germline ends. CDR1 is LNHDA, CDR2 SQIVND, per germline (reference sequence). The CDR3 loop reads CASSQSPPGNTEAFF. The CDR3 bases are TGTGCCAGTAGCCAATCCCCCCCAGGGAACACTGAAGCTTTCTTT.

J is TRBJ1-5 and V is TRBV11-3; D perhaps matches TRBD1 (5 bases). Trimming removed 0 bases from V and 2 bases from J, with 11 bases in between. Germline V CDR1 and CDR2: SGHNT, YENEEA. The CDR3 is 16 residues long. The CDR3 protein is CASSLDRGSRNQPQHF. CDR3 nucleotides: TGTGCCAGCAGCTTAGATAGGGGCTCCCGCAATCAGCCCCAGCATTTT.

The chain is built from TRBV2 and TRBJ1-2; TRBD1 aligns across 8 bases. The J segment lost 4 bases and the V segment lost 1 base, leaving 8 bases of the junction unmatched. This CDR3 has 16 amino acids. Germline V lookup: CDR1 SNHLY, CDR2 FYNNEI. In DNA form, the CDR3 reads TGTGCCAGCAGTGAAGTAGCAGGGGGCTGGAGCTATGGCTACACCTTC. This encodes CASSEVAGGWSYGYTF.